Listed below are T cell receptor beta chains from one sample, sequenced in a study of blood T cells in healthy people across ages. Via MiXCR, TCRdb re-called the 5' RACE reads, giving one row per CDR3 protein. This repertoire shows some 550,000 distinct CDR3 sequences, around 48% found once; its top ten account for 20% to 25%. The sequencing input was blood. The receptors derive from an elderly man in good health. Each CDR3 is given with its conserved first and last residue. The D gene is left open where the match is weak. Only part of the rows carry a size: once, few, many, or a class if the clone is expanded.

TGTGCCAGCAGCCCGGGACTAGCGGGGGGGCAATTGGAGACCCAGTACTTC CASSPGLAGGQLETQYF TRBJ2-5 TRBD2 NA TRBV5-8 17
TGTGCCAGCAGTAGGTGGAGGACTCCCGGCGGTGGGGAGCAGTTCTTC CASSRWRTPGGGEQFF TRBJ2-1 NA NA TRBV12-3/TRBV12-4 16
TGCAGCGTGGACAGGGGGAACACCGGGGAGCTGTTTTTT CSVDRGNTGELFF TRBJ2-2 TRBD1 few TRBV29-1 13
TGTGCCAGCAGCCAAGTCCCAAGTGGTTCGGAGGAAAAACTGTTTTTT CASSQVPSGSEEKLFF TRBJ1-4 NA NA TRBV3-1 16
TGCGCCAGCAGTGATGGGAGGGGTCCAGACTACGAGCAGTACTTC CASSDGRGPDYEQYF TRBJ2-7 TRBD2 NA TRBV10-2 15
TGTGCCAGCAATGAGGCGGGAGTGGGAGAGCAGTACTTC CASNEAGVGEQYF TRBJ2-5 TRBD2 NA TRBV6-6 13
TGTGCCAGCAGCGACACAGGTGAAGCTAGTGAAAAACTGTTTTTT CASSDTGEASEKLFF TRBJ1-4 NA NA TRBV7-9 15
TGCAGTGCTAGAACACGACTAGACCTAAACAATGAGCAGTTCTTC CSARTRLDLNNEQFF TRBJ2-1 NA few TRBV20-1 15
TGCAGCGTGCAGCAAGTCCGACCCGCCGGGGAGCTGTTTTTT CSVQQVRPAGELFF TRBJ2-2 NA NA TRBV29-1 14
TGTGCCAGCAGTTTAAGGCAGGAGAACTATGGCTACACCTTC CASSLRQENYGYTF TRBJ1-2 NA NA TRBV12-3/TRBV12-4 14
TGCAGTGCGAATCAGGTTGCGGGCTATGGCTACACCTTC CSANQVAGYGYTF TRBJ1-2 NA few TRBV20-1 13
TGTGCCAGCAGTTTGGGATTGGACCCAACCTACGAGCAGTACTTC CASSLGLDPTYEQYF TRBJ2-7 NA many TRBV6-5 15
TGTGCCAGCAGTTACGGGGGGGCGAGAGGCGCGGACACTGAAGCTTTCTTT CASSYGGARGADTEAFF TRBJ1-1 NA many TRBV6-5 17
TGTGCCAGCAGTCGGACGATAGAGACCCAGTACTTC CASSRTIETQYF TRBJ2-5 NA NA TRBV12-3/TRBV12-4 12
TGTGCCACCAGCAGAGAACAGGGAGGCCCCTACGAGCAGTACTTC CATSREQGGPYEQYF TRBJ2-7 NA NA TRBV15 15
TGTGCCAGCAGCCCGAGACAGAGTTGGCCTCAAGAGACCCAGTACTTC CASSPRQSWPQETQYF TRBJ2-5 NA once TRBV3-1 16
TGTGCCACCCCGGACAGGGGGGGAGAGCAGTTCTTC CATPDRGGEQFF TRBJ2-1 TRBD1 NA TRBV6-4 12
TGTGCCATCAGTGAGTCGCTAGCGGGTCACAATGAGCAGTTCTTC CAISESLAGHNEQFF TRBJ2-1 TRBD2 NA TRBV10-3 15
TGCGCCAGCAGCAGAGGACAGGGAGAAGACTCCTACAATGAGCAGTTCTTC CASSRGQGEDSYNEQFF TRBJ2-1 TRBD1 few TRBV5-1 17
TGTGCTAGCAGCTCGGGACTAGCGACAGAGACCCAGTACTTC CASSSGLATETQYF TRBJ2-5 TRBD2 NA TRBV7-2 14
TGCAGTGCTAGAGATGAAGGTTACTCCTACGAGCAGTACTTC CSARDEGYSYEQYF TRBJ2-7 NA NA TRBV20-1 14
TGTGCCAGCAGCTCTCAGCTAGCGGGGAACAATGAGCAGTTCTTC CASSSQLAGNNEQFF TRBJ2-1 TRBD2 many TRBV7-2 15
TGTGCCAGCAGTTACGAGACACGGCGTAATTCACCCCTCCACTTT CASSYETRRNSPLHF TRBJ1-6 NA NA TRBV6-2/TRBV6-3 15
TGTGCCAGCAGCTTTCGGAGCGGGAGTTACGAGCAGTACTTC CASSFRSGSYEQYF TRBJ2-7 TRBD2 NA TRBV5-6 14
TGCAGTGCTGATGGACAGGGGGACGAGCAGTACTTC CSADGQGDEQYF TRBJ2-7 TRBD1 NA TRBV20-1 12
TGTGCCAGTAGCTTAACACGGGACTCAGACAATGAGCAGTTCTTC CASSLTRDSDNEQFF TRBJ2-1 NA NA TRBV7-3 15
TGTGCCAGCATCCACACAGATACGCAGTATTTT CASIHTDTQYF TRBJ2-3 NA NA TRBV25-1 11
TGTGCCAGCAGTGACTCGACTAGCAACGAGCAGTACTTC CASSDSTSNEQYF TRBJ2-7 TRBD2 NA TRBV6-5 13
TGTGCCAGCAGTGAATCGGGACAGGGCAACTATGGCTACACCTTC CASSESGQGNYGYTF TRBJ1-2 TRBD1 few TRBV25-1 15
TGTGCCAGCAGCTACCTAGGGGCGAGCTCCTACGAGCAGTACTTC CASSYLGASSYEQYF TRBJ2-7 NA once TRBV5-6 15
TGCGCCAGCAAAACAGGGGGCGAAACTGAAGCTTTCTTT CASKTGGETEAFF TRBJ1-1 TRBD1 few TRBV5-1 13
TGTGCCACCAGGACAGGGTTTAACATTCAGTACTTC CATRTGFNIQYF TRBJ2-4 TRBD1 NA TRBV6-2/TRBV6-3 12
TGCGCCAGCAGCTTCGGGACAGGGTATAATGAAAAACTGTTTTTT CASSFGTGYNEKLFF TRBJ1-4 TRBD1 NA TRBV5-1 15
TGTGCCAGCAGCGCTGCCGGGACCAATCAGCCCCAGCATTTT CASSAAGTNQPQHF TRBJ1-5 NA NA TRBV9 14
TGTGCCAGCAGCCCCCAGACAGGGGGCTACACTGAAGCTTTCTTT CASSPQTGGYTEAFF TRBJ1-1 TRBD1 NA TRBV9 15
TGTGCCAGCACGAGGGGCCAGTTGGGCGAGCAGTACTTC CASTRGQLGEQYF TRBJ2-7 NA NA TRBV2 13
TGTGCCAGCAGATCTCCGGGACAGGGACTGAGAGGGGGGCAGTACTTC CASRSPGQGLRGGQYF TRBJ2-5 TRBD1 NA TRBV7-9 16